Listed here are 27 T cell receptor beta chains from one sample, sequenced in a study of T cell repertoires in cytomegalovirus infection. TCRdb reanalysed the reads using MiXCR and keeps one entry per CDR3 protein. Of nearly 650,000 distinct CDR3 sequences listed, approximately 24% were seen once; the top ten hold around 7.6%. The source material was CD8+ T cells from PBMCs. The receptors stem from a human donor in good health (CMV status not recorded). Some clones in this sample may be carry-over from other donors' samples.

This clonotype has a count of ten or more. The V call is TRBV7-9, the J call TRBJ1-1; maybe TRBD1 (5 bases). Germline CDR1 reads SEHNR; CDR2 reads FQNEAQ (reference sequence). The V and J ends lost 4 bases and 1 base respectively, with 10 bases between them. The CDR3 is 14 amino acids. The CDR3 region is CASSSGGRNTEAFF. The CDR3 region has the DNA TGTGCCAGCAGCTCCGGGGGGAGGAACACTGAAGCTTTCTTT.

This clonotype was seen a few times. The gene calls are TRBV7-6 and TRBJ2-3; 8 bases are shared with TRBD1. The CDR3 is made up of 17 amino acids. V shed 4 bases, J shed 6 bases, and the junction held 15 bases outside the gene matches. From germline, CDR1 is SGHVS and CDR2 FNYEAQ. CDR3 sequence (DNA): TGTGCCAGCAGCTCCCCCGGACAGGGCCACCACTGGGATACGCAGTATTTT. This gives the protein CASSSPGQGHHWDTQYF.

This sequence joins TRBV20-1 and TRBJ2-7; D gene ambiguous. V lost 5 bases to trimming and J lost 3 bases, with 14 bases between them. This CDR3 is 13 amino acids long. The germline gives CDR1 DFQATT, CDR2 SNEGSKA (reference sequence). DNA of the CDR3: TGCAGTGCTGCGACCCTAACCGTCTACGAGCAGTACGTC. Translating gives CSAATLTVYEQYV.

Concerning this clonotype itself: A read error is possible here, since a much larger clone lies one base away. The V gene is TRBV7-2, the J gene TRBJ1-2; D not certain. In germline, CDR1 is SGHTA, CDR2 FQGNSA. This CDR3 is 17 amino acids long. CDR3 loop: CVSSLDGVPGPHDGYTF. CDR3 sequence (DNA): TGTGTCAGCAGCTTAGATGGAGTCCCCGGGCCCCACGATGGCTACACCTTC.

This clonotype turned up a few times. CDR3 in amino acids: CASSLLGQVDQPQHF. The CDR3 bases are TGTGCCAGCAGTTTATTAGGGCAAGTCGATCAGCCCCAGCATTTT. This chain joins TRBV28 and TRBJ1-5; D gene ambiguous. V was pared by 1 base and J by 5 bases, with 12 bases between. Looked up from germline, CDR1 is MDHEN and CDR2 is SYDVKM. There are 15 residues in the CDR3. Based on the CDR3 plus reference TRBV28 and TRBJ1-5, the full variable domain is DVKVTQSSRYLVKRTGEKVFLECVQDMDHENMFWYRQDPGLGLRLIYFSYDVKMKEKGDIPEGYSVSREKKERFSLILESASTNQTSMYLCASSLLGQVDQPQHFGDGTRLSIL.

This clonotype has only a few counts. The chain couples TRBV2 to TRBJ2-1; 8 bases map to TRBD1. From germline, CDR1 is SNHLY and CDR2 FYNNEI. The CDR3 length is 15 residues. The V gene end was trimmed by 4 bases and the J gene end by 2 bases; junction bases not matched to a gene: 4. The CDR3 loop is CASSGGQGTYNEQFF. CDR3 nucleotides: TGTGCCAGCAGTGGAGGACAGGGCACCTACAATGAGCAGTTCTTC.

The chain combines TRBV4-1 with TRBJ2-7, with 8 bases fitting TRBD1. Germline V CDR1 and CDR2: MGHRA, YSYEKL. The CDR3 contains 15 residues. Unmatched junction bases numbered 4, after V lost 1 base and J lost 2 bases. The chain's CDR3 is CASSQVGQGAYEQYF. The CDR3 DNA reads TGCGCCAGCAGCCAAGTAGGACAGGGAGCCTACGAGCAGTACTTC.

CDR3 in amino acids: CAGGVASTGTEAFF. CDR3 sequence (DNA): TGCGCCGGAGGGGTTGCGTCAACAGGGACTGAAGCTTTCTTT. This sequence joins TRBV10-1 and TRBJ1-1; possibly TRBD1 for D (6 bases). CDR1 and CDR2 from the germline V gene are WNHNN and SYGVQD (reference sequence). The V gene lost 11 bases and the J gene lost 5 bases, with 21 bases spanning the gap. The CDR3 has 14 residues.

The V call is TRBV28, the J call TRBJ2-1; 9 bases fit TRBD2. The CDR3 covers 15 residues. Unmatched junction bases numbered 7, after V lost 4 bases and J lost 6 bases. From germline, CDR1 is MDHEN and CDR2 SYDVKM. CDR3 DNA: TGTGCCAGCAGTTACCTAGCGGGGTCCGGCAATGAGCAGTTCTTC. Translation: CASSYLAGSGNEQFF. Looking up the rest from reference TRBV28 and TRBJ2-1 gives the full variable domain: DVKVTQSSRYLVKRTGEKVFLECVQDMDHENMFWYRQDPGLGLRLIYFSYDVKMKEKGDIPEGYSVSREKKERFSLILESASTNQTSMYLCASSYLAGSGNEQFFGPGTRLTVL.

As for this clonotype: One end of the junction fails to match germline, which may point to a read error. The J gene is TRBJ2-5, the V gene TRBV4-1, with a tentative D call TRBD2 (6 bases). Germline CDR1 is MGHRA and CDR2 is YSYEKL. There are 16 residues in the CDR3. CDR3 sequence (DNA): TGCGCCAGCAGCCAAGATGCCGGAGGAGGGTTACAGACCAAGTACTTC. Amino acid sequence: CASSQDAGGGLQTKYF.

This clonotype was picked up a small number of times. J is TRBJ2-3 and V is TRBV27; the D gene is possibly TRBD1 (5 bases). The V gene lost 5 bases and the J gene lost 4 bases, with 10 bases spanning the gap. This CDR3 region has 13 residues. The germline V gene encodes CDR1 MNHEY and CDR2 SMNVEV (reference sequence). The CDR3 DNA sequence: TGTGCCAGCAGTGCTCAGGGATCAGATACGCAGTATTTT. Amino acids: CASSAQGSDTQYF.

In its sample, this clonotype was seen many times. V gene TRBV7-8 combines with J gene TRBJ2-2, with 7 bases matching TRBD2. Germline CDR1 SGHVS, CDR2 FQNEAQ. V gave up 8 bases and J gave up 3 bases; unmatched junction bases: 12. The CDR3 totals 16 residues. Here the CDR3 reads CASQTSGVSYTGELFF. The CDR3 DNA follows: TGTGCCAGCCAAACAAGCGGGGTATCTTACACCGGGGAGCTGTTTTTT. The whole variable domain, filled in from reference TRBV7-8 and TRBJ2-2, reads GAGVSQSPRYKVAKRGQDVALRCDPISGHVSLFWYQQALGQGPEFLTYFQNEAQLDKSGLPSDRFFAERPEGSVSTLKIQRTQQEDSAVYLCASQTSGVSYTGELFFGEGSRLTVL.

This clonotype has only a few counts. CDR3 bases: TGTGCCAGCAGCTTAGTGGGGGAGGGCACCGGGGAGCTGTTTTTT. Translated: CASSLVGEGTGELFF. The V call is TRBV7-2, the J call TRBJ2-2; 7 bases line up with TRBD2. Germline CDR1 reads SGHTA; CDR2 reads FQGNSA. After removal of 1 base from V and 4 bases from J, the junction contained 3 bases not matched to a gene. The CDR3 runs 15 residues.

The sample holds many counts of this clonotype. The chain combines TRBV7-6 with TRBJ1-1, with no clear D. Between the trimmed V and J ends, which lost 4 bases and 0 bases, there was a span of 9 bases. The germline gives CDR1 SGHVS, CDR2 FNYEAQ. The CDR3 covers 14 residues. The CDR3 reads CASSSGPLNTEAFF. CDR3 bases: TGTGCCAGCAGCTCAGGTCCGCTGAACACTGAAGCTTTCTTT.

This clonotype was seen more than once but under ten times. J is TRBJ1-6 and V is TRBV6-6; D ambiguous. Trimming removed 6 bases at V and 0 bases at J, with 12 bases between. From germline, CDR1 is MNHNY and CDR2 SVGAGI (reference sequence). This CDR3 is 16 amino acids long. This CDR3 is CASSPDGPSYNSPLHF. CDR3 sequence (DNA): TGTGCCAGCAGCCCGGACGGACCCTCCTATAATTCACCCCTCCACTTT.

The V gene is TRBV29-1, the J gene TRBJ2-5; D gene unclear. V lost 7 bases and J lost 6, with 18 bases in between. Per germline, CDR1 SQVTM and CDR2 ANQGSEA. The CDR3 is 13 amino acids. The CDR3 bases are TGCAGCGCCGTCCTGCCGGGTTCCAAGACCCAGTACTTC. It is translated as CSAVLPGSKTQYF.

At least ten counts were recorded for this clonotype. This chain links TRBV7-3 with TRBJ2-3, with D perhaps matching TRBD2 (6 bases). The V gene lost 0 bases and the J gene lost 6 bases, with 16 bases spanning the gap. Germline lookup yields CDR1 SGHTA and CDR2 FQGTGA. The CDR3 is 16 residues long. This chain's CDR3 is CASSLTGSGPGDTQYF. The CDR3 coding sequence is TGTGCCAGCAGCTTAACGGGAAGCGGGCCTGGGGATACGCAGTATTTT.

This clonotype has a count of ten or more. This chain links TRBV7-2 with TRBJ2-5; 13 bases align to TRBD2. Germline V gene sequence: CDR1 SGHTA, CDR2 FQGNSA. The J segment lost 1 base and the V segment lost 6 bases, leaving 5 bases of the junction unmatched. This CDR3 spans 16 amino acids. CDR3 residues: CASSIGTSGVQETQYF. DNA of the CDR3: TGTGCCAGCAGTATTGGGACTAGCGGGGTCCAAGAGACCCAGTACTTC.

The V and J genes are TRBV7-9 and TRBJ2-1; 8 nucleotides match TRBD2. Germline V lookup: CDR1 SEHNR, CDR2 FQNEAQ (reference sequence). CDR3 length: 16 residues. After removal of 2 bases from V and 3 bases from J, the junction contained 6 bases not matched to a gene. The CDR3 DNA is TGTGCCAGCAGCTTAATTCCCGGGACTAGCTACAATGAGCAGTTCTTC. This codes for CASSLIPGTSYNEQFF. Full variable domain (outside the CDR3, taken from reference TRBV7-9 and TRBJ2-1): DTGVSQNPRHKITKRGQNVTFRCDPISEHNRLYWYRQTLGQGPEFLTYFQNEAQLEKSRLLSDRFSAERPKGSFSTLEIQRTEQGDSAMYLCASSLIPGTSYNEQFFGPGTRLTVL.

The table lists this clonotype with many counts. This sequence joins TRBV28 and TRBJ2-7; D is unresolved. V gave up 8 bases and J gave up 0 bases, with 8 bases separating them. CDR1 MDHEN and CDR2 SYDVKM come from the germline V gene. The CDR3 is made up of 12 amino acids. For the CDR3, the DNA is TGTGCCAGCTGTCCAGTCTCCTACGAGCAGTACTTC. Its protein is CASCPVSYEQYF.

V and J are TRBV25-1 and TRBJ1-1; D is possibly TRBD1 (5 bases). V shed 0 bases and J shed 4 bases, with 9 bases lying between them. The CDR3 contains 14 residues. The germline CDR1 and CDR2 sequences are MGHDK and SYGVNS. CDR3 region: CASSEYADSTEAFF. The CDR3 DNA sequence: TGTGCCAGCAGTGAATACGCCGACAGCACTGAAGCTTTCTTT.

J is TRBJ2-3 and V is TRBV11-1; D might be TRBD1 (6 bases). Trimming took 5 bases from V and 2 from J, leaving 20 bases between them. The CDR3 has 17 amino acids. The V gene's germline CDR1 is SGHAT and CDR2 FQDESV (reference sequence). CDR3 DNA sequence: TGTGCCAGCAGCCGTTACGGGACATATAATCTCACAGATACGCAGTATTTT. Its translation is CASSRYGTYNLTDTQYF.

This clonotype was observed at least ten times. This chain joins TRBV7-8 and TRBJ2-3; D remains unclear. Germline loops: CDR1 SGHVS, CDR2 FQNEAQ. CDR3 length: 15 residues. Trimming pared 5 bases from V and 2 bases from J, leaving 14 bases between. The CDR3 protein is CASSPTYSLTDTQYF. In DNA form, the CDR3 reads TGTGCCAGCAGCCCGACGTACTCCCTCACAGATACGCAGTATTTT.

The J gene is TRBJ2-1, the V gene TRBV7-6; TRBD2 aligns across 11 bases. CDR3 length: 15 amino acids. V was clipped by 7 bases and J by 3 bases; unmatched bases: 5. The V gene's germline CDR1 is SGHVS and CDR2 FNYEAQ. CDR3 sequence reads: CASISSGGGYNEQFF. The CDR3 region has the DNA TGTGCCAGCATCAGTAGCGGGGGGGGCTACAATGAGCAGTTCTTC.

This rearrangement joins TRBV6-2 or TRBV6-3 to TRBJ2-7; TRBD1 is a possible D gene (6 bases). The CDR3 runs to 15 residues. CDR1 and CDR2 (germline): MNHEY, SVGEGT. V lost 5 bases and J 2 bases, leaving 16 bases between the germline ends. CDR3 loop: CASSPTGTLAYEQYV. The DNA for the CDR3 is TGTGCCAGCAGTCCCACCGGGACACTAGCCTACGAGCAGTACGTC.

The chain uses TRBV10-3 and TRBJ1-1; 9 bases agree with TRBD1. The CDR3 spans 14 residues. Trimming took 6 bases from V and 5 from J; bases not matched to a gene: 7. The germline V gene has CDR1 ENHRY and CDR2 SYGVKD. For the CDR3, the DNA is TGTGCCATCAGACTCGGACAGGGGTTGACTGAAGCTTTCTTT. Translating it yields CAIRLGQGLTEAFF.

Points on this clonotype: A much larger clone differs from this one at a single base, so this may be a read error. CDR3 nucleotide sequence: TGTGCCAGCAGTGGGTATGGGGGCTCCCACGAGCAGCACTTC. This gives the protein CASSGYGGSHEQHF. J is TRBJ2-7 and V is TRBV6-6, with a weak D call TRBD1 (6 bases). CDR3 length: 14 amino acids. Germline V gene data show CDR1 as MNHNY and CDR2 as SVGAGI (reference sequence).